This T cell receptor beta chain was identified in a study of CD8+CD57+ T cells in acquired aplastic anemia (dated by TCRdb to the late 2010s). Regarding the research as a whole: DNA extracted from sorted CD4+ and CD8+ cells had a mean of roughly 3.4 ug, with a range of about 0.2 to 30 ug. A CD8+CD57+ expansion meant a frequency higher than the mean frequency seen in healthy subjects. What the research found in general, with its limitations: Patients and healthy controls showed no significant difference in CD8+ Simpson's diversity (P=0.060). Although 25 to 30 CD8+ CDR3 sequences were shared by patients and controls, these sequences appeared highly expressed in patients and within the immunodominant clones of patients.

Genomic DNA was used as template for profiling of TCR beta VDJ combinations and CDR3 sequences. An Illumina HiSeq 2000 was used for TCR repertoire sequencing. The study's processing was this. TRBV/TRBJ rearrangement plots, CDR3 size and DJ length profiles, and Simpson's diversity index were used to assess repertoires. The immunodominant clone was defined as the most abundant DNA sequence in deep sequencing data. CDR3 amino acid sequences were checked for sharing between subjects and were compared against published repertoires and the VDJdb database. Using fastp trimming at Q25 and MiXCR clonotype assembly, TCRdb reanalyzed the public sequencing data and kept in-frame beta chains. CDR3 protein sequences are deduplicated, and each keeps its most common genes and DNA. The V and J calls were determined by TCRdb, not by the authors. The sample profile shows approximately 180,000 distinct CDR3 sequences; approximately 48% of them were found once. In total, the top ten clones hold about 1.7% of the sample.

The germline V gene yields SGHRS for CDR1 and YFSETQ for CDR2. Including cysteine and phenylalanine, the CDR3 has 16 amino acids. Only CDR3 DNA remains: 48 bases, in frame from the first base. The patients picked for sequencing were ones in whom flow cytometry had shown an expansion of CD8+CD57+ cells. All patients had severe acquired aplastic anemia diagnosed by International Study of Aplastic Anemia and Agranulocytosis and Camitta criteria. No patient had received any therapy when blood was sampled. In the study, sorted CD4+ and CD8+ blood T cells from patients with severe aplastic anemia and from healthy subjects underwent deep sequencing of TCR repertoires. Patients were enrolled under clinicaltrials.gov protocols 00001620, 01623167, 00001397, 00071045, 00081523 and 00961064 in the USA. Ficoll-Paque density gradient centrifugation was used to isolate peripheral blood mononuclear cells. CD4+ and CD8+ T cells were sorted by FACS or magnetic beads before DNA extraction.

Concerning this clonotype itself: Its recognized antigen is unknown. This could be a read error, since a much larger clone is one nucleotide away.

Material: sorted CD4+, CD8+, or CD8+CD57+ T cells (not recorded which) from PBMCs. The chain links TRBV5-1 with TRBJ2-5; a stretch of 7 junction bases matches TRBD2. The sequence came from a human donor with aplastic anemia. CDR3 protein: CASSLGASGHQEAQYF. The nucleotide sequence is given as TGCGCCAGCAGCTTGGGGGCTAGCGGTCACCAAGAGGCCCAGTACTTC.